The next 27 T cell receptor beta chains were all read from a single sample in a study of blood T cell repertoires in COVID-19. Some clones are missing from TCRdb's copy, which holds only in-frame ones; the method was immunoSEQ multiplex PCR. The data show around 25,000 clones, about 88% seen once. Specimen: peripheral blood. These receptors were obtained from a human donor in a cohort sampled during active COVID-19.

This CDR3 reads CASSPGLAGETQYF. CDR3 bases: TGTGCCAGCAGTCCGGGACTAGCGGGGGAGACCCAGTACTTC. The rearrangement uses TRBV6-5 and TRBJ2-5; TRBD2 matches at 13 bases. V dropped 5 bases and J dropped 5; count of bases not matched to a gene: 2. The CDR3 loop spans 14 amino acids. Per germline, CDR1 MNHEY and CDR2 SVGAGI.

J is TRBJ2-1 and V is TRBV27, with D possibly TRBD1 on 6 matching bases. CDR1 MNHEY and CDR2 SMNVEV come from the germline V gene (reference sequence). The CDR3 consists of 15 residues. Trimming took 10 bases from V and 0 from J, leaving 16 bases between them. CDR3 sequence reads: CATMTGYSSYNEQFF. DNA for the CDR3: TGTGCCACCATGACAGGCTATAGCTCCTACAATGAGCAGTTCTTC.

The rearrangement uses TRBV4-1 and TRBJ1-1, with a tentative D call TRBD1 (5 bases). This CDR3 region has 16 residues. V was pared by 1 base and J by 0 bases, with 12 bases between. CDR1 MGHRA and CDR2 YSYEKL come from the germline V gene. The CDR3 DNA follows: TGCGCCAGCAGCCAAGTGGGTCGGGGGTTGAACACTGAAGCTTTCTTT. The encoded protein is CASSQVGRGLNTEAFF.

The CDR3 here is CASSPGGQATDTQYF. The CDR3 coding sequence is TGTGCCAGCAGCCCGGGGGGACAGGCCACAGATACGCAGTATTTT. V usage is TRBV5-6 and J usage is TRBJ2-3, with a tentative D call TRBD1 (8 bases). Deletions cut 4 bases from V and 2 bases from J, with 14 bases between. Germline CDR1 reads SGHDT; CDR2 reads YYEEEE. The length of the CDR3 is 15 residues.

This clone was counted between two and nine times. The V and J genes are TRBV4-1 and TRBJ2-5, with 7 bases matching TRBD2. Germline CDR1 and CDR2: MGHRA and YSYEKL. CDR3 length: 16 amino acids. The V segment lost 3 bases and the J segment 2 bases; nucleotides outside the gene matches: 9. This CDR3 reads CASSHPVAGEQETQYF. The CDR3 DNA sequence: TGCGCCAGCAGCCACCCGGTTGCGGGGGAGCAAGAGACCCAGTACTTC.

The chain links TRBV18 to TRBJ2-7; 7 nucleotides agree with TRBD2. V was pared by 2 bases and J by 2 bases, with 3 bases of the junction left unmatched. This CDR3 comprises 14 residues. Germline V gives CDR1 KGHSH, CDR2 LQKENI. The CDR3 DNA is TGTGCCAGCTCACCAGGACTAGGAACCTACGAGCAGTACTTC. It is translated as CASSPGLGTYEQYF.

This chain links TRBV6-6 with TRBJ2-1; TRBD1 agrees at 8 bases. This CDR3 contains 15 residues. Unmatched junction bases numbered 4, after V lost 6 bases and J lost 0 bases. Germline CDR1 reads MNHNY; CDR2 reads SVGAGI (reference sequence). The CDR3 loop is CASRAGGSSYNEQFF. Here the CDR3 DNA reads TGTGCCAGCAGGGCAGGGGGCAGCTCCTACAATGAGCAGTTCTTC.

This clone was recorded only once. The chain employs TRBV12-5 and TRBJ2-1; 8 bases match TRBD2. V lost 4 bases and J lost 3; bases outside the gene matches: 8. Germline V CDR1 and CDR2: LGHNT, FRNRAP. The CDR3 runs to 16 residues. In DNA, the CDR3 is TGTGCTAGTGGTTCGCAACTAGCGGATAACTACAATGAGCAGTTCTTC. It yields the protein CASGSQLADNYNEQFF.

The chain links TRBV5-1 to TRBJ2-2; D may be TRBD1 (5 bases). Germline values: CDR1 SGHRS, CDR2 YFSETQ. The CDR3 covers 14 residues. The ends were cut back, 0 bases at V and 4 bases at J, with 7 bases in the middle. The DNA for the CDR3 is TGCGCCAGCAGCTTGGAAGGGGTCACCGGGGAGCTGTTTTTT. Translated, it gives CASSLEGVTGELFF. The complete variable domain, with remaining parts taken from reference TRBV5-1 and TRBJ2-2, reads KAGVTQTPRYLIKTRGQQVTLSCSPISGHRSVSWYQQTPGQGLQFLFEYFSETQRNKGNFPGRFSGRQFSNSRSEMNVSTLELGDSALYLCASSLEGVTGELFFGEGSRLTVL.

This clone was seen once. The genes are TRBV7-9 and TRBJ2-1; D gene unclear. Germline V CDR1 and CDR2: SEHNR, FQNEAQ (reference sequence). This CDR3 is built from 14 residues. V lost 3 bases to trimming and J lost 7 bases, with 13 bases between them. CDR3 in DNA: TGTGCCAGCAGCTTGGCTAGGCCTTTAAATGAGCAGTTCTTC. Its protein product is CASSLARPLNEQFF.

The gene calls are TRBV9 and TRBJ2-3, with a weak D call TRBD2 (6 bases). V was trimmed by 3 bases and J by 2 bases, leaving 13 bases between them. CDR3 length equals 15 residues. Looked up from germline, CDR1 is SGDLS and CDR2 is YYNGEE. CDR3: CASSAGLRFTDTQYF. The CDR3 nucleotides read TGTGCCAGCAGCGCTGGACTAAGGTTCACAGATACGCAGTATTTT.

The V call is TRBV28, the J call TRBJ1-5; 8 bases agree with TRBD1. The junction had 5 bases not matched to a gene; V was cut back by 5 bases and J by 2 bases. The germline V gene encodes CDR1 MDHEN and CDR2 SYDVKM. The CDR3 sequence is 15 residues long. This chain's CDR3 is CASSKTGVGNQPQHF. The CDR3, as DNA: TGTGCCAGCAGTAAGACAGGGGTGGGCAATCAGCCCCAGCATTTT. Together with reference TRBV28 and TRBJ1-5, the CDR3 gives the full variable domain: DVKVTQSSRYLVKRTGEKVFLECVQDMDHENMFWYRQDPGLGLRLIYFSYDVKMKEKGDIPEGYSVSREKKERFSLILESASTNQTSMYLCASSKTGVGNQPQHFGDGTRLSIL.

The rearrangement joins TRBV7-9 to TRBJ2-1, with D hard to call. The germline V gene has CDR1 SEHNR and CDR2 FQNEAQ (reference sequence). CDR3 length: 16 amino acids. V shed 3 bases and J shed 4 bases, with 16 bases lying between them. The CDR3 region has the DNA TGTGCCAGCAGCTTTCCCGGGTACCCCGTGTACAATGAGCAGTTCTTC. Protein product: CASSFPGYPVYNEQFF.

The sample holds a few counts of this clone. This chain uses TRBV7-2 with TRBJ2-1; 10 bases line up with TRBD2. CDR1 and CDR2 (germline): SGHTA, FQGNSA. This CDR3 has 16 amino acids. The V gene end was trimmed by 4 bases and the J gene end by 6 bases; junction bases not matched to a gene: 9. The CDR3 nucleotides are TGTGCCAGCAGCTACCAGACTAGCGGGTCCCTCAATGAGCAGTTCTTC. Translated, it gives CASSYQTSGSLNEQFF.

This clone was picked up a small number of times. The chain links TRBV5-6 to TRBJ2-5; maybe TRBD2 (6 bases). CDR1 and CDR2 (germline): SGHDT, YYEEEE. The germline V and J ends were trimmed by 3 bases and 3 bases, with 9 bases remaining between them. This CDR3 is 13 amino acids long. The CDR3 loop reads CASSYSGEETQYF. CDR3 DNA sequence: TGTGCCAGCAGCTATAGCGGTGAAGAGACCCAGTACTTC.

The rearrangement joins TRBV5-1 to TRBJ2-3, with D maybe TRBD2 (5 bases). Looked up from germline, CDR1 is SGHRS and CDR2 is YFSETQ. The CDR3 length is 15 residues. V shed 2 bases and J shed 1 base, with 11 bases lying between them. This CDR3 reads CASSFSGDRTDTQYF. In DNA form, the CDR3 reads TGCGCCAGCAGCTTCTCCGGGGATCGCACAGATACGCAGTATTTT.

The chain employs TRBV19 and TRBJ2-6; 12 bases are a match to TRBD2. Germline values: CDR1 LNHDA, CDR2 SQIVND (reference sequence). The CDR3 consists of 18 residues. Losses at the gene ends were 5 bases for V and 0 bases for J; bases not matched to a gene: 5. Here the CDR3 reads CASSALAGGLSGANVLTF. The CDR3 bases are TGTGCCAGTAGTGCACTAGCGGGGGGACTCTCTGGGGCCAACGTCCTGACTTTC.

The chain has TRBV4-2 and TRBJ1-1; D remains ambiguous. The CDR3 extends over 12 amino acids. The V end lost 0 bases, the J end lost 7 bases, and 6 bases lay between the germline ends. Germline loops: CDR1 LGHNA, CDR2 YNFKEQ. DNA for the CDR3: TGTGCCAGCAGCCAAGATCATAGTGAAGCTTTCTTT. This sequence encodes CASSQDHSEAFF.

The chain recombines TRBV28 with TRBJ1-1; 9 bases agree with TRBD1. Germline CDR1 and CDR2: MDHEN and SYDVKM. The junction had 7 bases not matched to a gene; V was cut back by 7 bases and J by 1 base. This CDR3 is 15 amino acids long. The CDR3 bases are TGTGCCAGCACTGGGACAGGGCTTGGGAACACTGAAGCTTTCTTT. As protein: CASTGTGLGNTEAFF. The variable domain in full, with the rest retrieved from reference TRBV28 and TRBJ1-1, is DVKVTQSSRYLVKRTGEKVFLECVQDMDHENMFWYRQDPGLGLRLIYFSYDVKMKEKGDIPEGYSVSREKKERFSLILESASTNQTSMYLCASTGTGLGNTEAFFGQGTRLTVV.

In DNA form, the CDR3 reads TGTGCCAGTAACACCAAATCGGGGAGGGACTCTGGGGCCAACGTCCTGACTTTC. It yields the protein CASNTKSGRDSGANVLTF. V is TRBV19 and J is TRBJ2-6; 7 bases are a match to TRBD2. Germline trimming cut 7 bases from V and 0 bases from J; bases unmatched to any gene: 12. The CDR3 is 18 residues long. Germline V gene sequence: CDR1 LNHDA, CDR2 SQIVND (reference sequence).

The chain combines TRBV18 with TRBJ1-1, with 7 positions matching TRBD1. Germline loops: CDR1 KGHSH, CDR2 LQKENI. Trimming cost V 0 bases and J 8 bases; bases outside gene matches: 6. This CDR3 region has 14 residues. The CDR3 DNA reads TGTGCCAGCTCACCACCCCGTCGGGACAGAGAAGCTTTCTTT. It translates to CASSPPRRDREAFF.

The chain employs TRBV28 and TRBJ2-7; the match to TRBD2 covers 7 bases. After removal of 10 bases from V and 2 bases from J, the junction contained 8 bases not matched to a gene. The CDR3 covers 13 residues. In germline, CDR1 is MDHEN, CDR2 SYDVKM. CDR3 bases: TGTGCCACCCATGGGGGGGGTACCTACGAGCAGTACTTC. Protein product: CATHGGGTYEQYF.

The chain couples TRBV6-5 to TRBJ2-1, with D perhaps matching TRBD2 (5 bases). V lost 6 bases and J lost 3, with 15 bases in between. The CDR3 loop spans 15 amino acids. CDR1 and CDR2 (germline): MNHEY, SVGAGI. As DNA, the CDR3 is TGTGCCAGCAGATCCCCGAGGGCTAACTACAATGAGCAGTTCTTC. Encoded protein: CASRSPRANYNEQFF.

DNA for the CDR3: TGTGCCAGCAGCCAAGAACCGGGACAGAACACCGGGGAGCTGTTTTTT. Its protein product is CASSQEPGQNTGELFF. This sequence joins TRBV4-2 and TRBJ2-2, with a tentative D call TRBD1 (6 bases). The V and J ends lost 0 bases and 1 base respectively, with 9 bases between them. The CDR3 is 16 residues long. CDR1 is LGHNA and CDR2 is YNFKEQ in the germline V gene.

The chain couples TRBV7-8 to TRBJ2-1; D not resolved. The CDR3 spans 12 residues. Trimming removed 5 bases at V and 9 bases at J, with 11 bases between. CDR1 and CDR2 from the germline V gene are SGHVS and FQNEAQ. CDR3 protein: CASSQTFGEQFF. For the CDR3, the DNA is TGTGCCAGCAGCCAGACATTCGGTGAGCAGTTCTTC.

The rearrangement joins TRBV28 to TRBJ2-2; 10 nucleotides match TRBD1. V trimming: 3 bases; J trimming: 0 bases; junction bases outside the gene matches: 4. This CDR3 region has 17 residues. Germline V CDR1 and CDR2: MDHEN, SYDVKM. DNA of the CDR3: TGTGCCAGCAGTTTCGACAGGGGGCTAACGAACACCGGGGAGCTGTTTTTT. Translating gives CASSFDRGLTNTGELFF.

The V and J genes are TRBV6-2 or TRBV6-3 and TRBJ1-6; D not certain. Trimming stripped 5 bases from V and 9 bases from J, with 14 bases between. Germline V gene lookup returns CDR1 MNHEY and CDR2 SVGEGT. The CDR3 sequence is 14 residues long. CDR3 in amino acids: CASSHPDGVSPLHF. The CDR3 coding sequence is TGTGCCAGCAGTCACCCGGACGGGGTTTCACCCCTCCACTTT.